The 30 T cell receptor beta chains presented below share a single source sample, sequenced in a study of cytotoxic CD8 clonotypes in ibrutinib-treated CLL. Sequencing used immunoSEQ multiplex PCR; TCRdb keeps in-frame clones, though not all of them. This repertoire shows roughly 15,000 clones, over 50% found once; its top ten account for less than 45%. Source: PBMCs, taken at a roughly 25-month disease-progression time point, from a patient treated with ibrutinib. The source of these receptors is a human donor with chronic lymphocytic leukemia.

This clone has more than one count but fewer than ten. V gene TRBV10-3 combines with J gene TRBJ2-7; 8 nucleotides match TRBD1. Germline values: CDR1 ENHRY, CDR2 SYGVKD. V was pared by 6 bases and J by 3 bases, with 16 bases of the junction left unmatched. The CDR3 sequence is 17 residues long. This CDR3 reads CAIRSDTDRDRFYEQYF. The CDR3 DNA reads TGTGCCATCAGATCCGACACCGACCGGGACAGGTTCTACGAGCAGTACTTC.

The DNA of the CDR3 is TGCGCCAGCAGCTCCCTAGGACTCCTCGGAGAGCAGTACTTC. Translated, it gives CASSSLGLLGEQYF. The chain combines TRBV5-1 with TRBJ2-7, with D perhaps TRBD2 (5 bases). The CDR3 loop spans 14 amino acids. V lost 3 bases and J 7 bases, leaving 17 bases between the germline ends. Germline V gene lookup returns CDR1 SGHRS and CDR2 YFSETQ.

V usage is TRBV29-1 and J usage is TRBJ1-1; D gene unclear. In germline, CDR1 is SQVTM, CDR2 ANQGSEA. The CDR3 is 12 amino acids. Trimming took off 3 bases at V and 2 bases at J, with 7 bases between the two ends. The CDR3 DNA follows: TGCAGCGTTGAGGGGTCTAACACTGAAGCTTTCTTT. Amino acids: CSVEGSNTEAFF.

CDR3 sequence: CASSIGGDSYEQYF. The CDR3 coding sequence is TGTGCCAGTAGTATAGGGGGGGATTCCTACGAGCAGTACTTC. The genes are TRBV19 and TRBJ2-7; tentative D call: TRBD2 (6 bases). The CDR3 extends over 14 amino acids. The germline CDR1 and CDR2 sequences are LNHDA and SQIVND (reference sequence). V gave up 1 base and J gave up 1 base, with 8 bases separating them. Combining the CDR3 with reference TRBV19 and TRBJ2-7 gives the whole variable domain DGGITQSPKYLFRKEGQNVTLSCEQNLNHDAMYWYRQDPGQGLRLIYYSQIVNDFQKGDIAEGYSVSREKKESFPLTVTSAQKNPTAFYLCASSIGGDSYEQYFGPGTRLTVT.

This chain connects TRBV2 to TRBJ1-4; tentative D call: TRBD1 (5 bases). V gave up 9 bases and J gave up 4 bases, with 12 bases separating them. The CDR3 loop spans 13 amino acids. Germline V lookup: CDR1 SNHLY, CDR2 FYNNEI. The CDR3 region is CARGDSINEKLFF. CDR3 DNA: TGTGCCAGGGGGGATAGTATTAATGAAAAACTGTTTTTT.

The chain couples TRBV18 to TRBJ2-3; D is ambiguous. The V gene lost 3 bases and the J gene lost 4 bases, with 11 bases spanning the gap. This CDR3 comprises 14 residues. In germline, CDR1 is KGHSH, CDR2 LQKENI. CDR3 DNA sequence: TGTGCCAGCTCACCCGCAGGAACCCCAGATACGCAGTATTTT. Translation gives CASSPAGTPDTQYF.

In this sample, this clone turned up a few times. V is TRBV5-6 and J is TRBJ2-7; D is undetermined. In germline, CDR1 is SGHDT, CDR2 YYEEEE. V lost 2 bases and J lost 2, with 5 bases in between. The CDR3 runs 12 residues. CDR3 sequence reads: CASSLTAYEQYF. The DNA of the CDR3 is TGTGCCAGCAGCTTAACCGCCTACGAGCAGTACTTC.

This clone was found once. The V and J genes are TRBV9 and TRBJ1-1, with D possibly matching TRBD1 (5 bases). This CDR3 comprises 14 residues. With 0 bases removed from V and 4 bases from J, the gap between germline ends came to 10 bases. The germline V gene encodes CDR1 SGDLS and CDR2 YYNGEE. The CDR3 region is CASSVARGFTEAFF. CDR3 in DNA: TGTGCCAGCAGCGTAGCGAGGGGATTCACTGAAGCTTTCTTT.

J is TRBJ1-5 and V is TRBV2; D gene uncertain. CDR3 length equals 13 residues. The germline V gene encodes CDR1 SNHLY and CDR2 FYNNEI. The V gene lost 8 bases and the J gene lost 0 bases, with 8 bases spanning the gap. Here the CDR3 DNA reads TGTGCCAGCCTCGGAGATAGCAATCAGCCCCAGCATTTT. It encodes CASLGDSNQPQHF.

CDR3 protein: CASSAGAPSNEKLFF. Here the CDR3 DNA reads TGTGCCAGCAGTGCTGGTGCTCCCTCGAATGAAAAACTGTTTTTT. V is TRBV6-1 and J is TRBJ1-4; D unclear. This CDR3 has 15 amino acids. Trimming removed 4 bases at V and 5 bases at J, with 14 bases between. CDR1 is MNHNS, CDR2 SASEGT, per germline.

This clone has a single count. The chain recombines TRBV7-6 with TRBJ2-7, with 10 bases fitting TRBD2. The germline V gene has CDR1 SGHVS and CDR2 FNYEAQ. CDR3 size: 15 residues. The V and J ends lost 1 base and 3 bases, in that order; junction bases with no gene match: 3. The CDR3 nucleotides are TGTGCCAGCAGCTTAGTAGCGGGGGGAATCTACGAGCAGTACTTC. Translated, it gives CASSLVAGGIYEQYF.

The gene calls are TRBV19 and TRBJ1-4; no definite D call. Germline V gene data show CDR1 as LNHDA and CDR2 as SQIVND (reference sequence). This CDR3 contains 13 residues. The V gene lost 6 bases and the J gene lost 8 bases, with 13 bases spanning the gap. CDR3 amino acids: CASSRRGAEKLFF. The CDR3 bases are TGTGCCAGTAGCCGGCGGGGAGCCGAAAAACTGTTTTTT.

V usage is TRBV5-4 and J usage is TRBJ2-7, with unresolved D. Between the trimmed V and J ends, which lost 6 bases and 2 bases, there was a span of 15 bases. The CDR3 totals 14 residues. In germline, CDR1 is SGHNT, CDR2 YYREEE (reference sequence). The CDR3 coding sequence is TGTGCCAGCATGCCGGGTCTTCATACCTACGAGCAGTACTTC. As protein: CASMPGLHTYEQYF.

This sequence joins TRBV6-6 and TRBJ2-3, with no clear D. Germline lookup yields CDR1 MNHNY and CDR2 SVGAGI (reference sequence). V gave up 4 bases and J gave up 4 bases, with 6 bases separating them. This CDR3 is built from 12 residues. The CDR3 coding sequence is TGTGCCAGCAGTTTAAGTCCAGATACGCAGTATTTT. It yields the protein CASSLSPDTQYF.

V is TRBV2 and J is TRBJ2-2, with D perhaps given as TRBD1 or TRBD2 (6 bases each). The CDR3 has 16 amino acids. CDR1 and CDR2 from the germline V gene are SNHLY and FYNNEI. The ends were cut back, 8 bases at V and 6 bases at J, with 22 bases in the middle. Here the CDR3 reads CASRTSGATGSGELFF. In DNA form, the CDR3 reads TGTGCCAGCCGAACATCGGGGGCCACGGGATCCGGGGAGCTGTTTTTT.

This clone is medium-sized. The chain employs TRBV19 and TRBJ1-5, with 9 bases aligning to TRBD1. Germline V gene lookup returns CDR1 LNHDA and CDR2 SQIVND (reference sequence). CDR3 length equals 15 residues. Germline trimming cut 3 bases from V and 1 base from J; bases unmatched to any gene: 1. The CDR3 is CASSIGQGSNQPQHF. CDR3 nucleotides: TGTGCCAGTAGTATCGGACAGGGGAGCAATCAGCCCCAGCATTTT.

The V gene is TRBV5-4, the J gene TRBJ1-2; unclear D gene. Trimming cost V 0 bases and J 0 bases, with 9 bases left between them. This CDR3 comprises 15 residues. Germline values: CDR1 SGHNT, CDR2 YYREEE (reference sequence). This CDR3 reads CASSLGQDPNYGYTF. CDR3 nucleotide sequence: TGTGCCAGCAGCTTGGGACAAGACCCTAACTATGGCTACACCTTC.

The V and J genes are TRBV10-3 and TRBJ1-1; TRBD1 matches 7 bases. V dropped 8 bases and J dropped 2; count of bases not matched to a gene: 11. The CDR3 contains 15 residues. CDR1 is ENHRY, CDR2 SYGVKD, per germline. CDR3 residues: CAIGSPGGRNTEAFF. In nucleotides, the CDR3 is TGTGCCATCGGGTCTCCAGGGGGAAGAAACACTGAAGCTTTCTTT.

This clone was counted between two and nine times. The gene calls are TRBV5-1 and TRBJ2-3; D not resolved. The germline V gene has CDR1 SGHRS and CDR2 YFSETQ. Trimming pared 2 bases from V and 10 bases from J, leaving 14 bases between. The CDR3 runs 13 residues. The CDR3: CASSFSYTGAQYF. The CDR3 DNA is TGCGCCAGCAGCTTTAGTTACACTGGAGCGCAGTATTTT.

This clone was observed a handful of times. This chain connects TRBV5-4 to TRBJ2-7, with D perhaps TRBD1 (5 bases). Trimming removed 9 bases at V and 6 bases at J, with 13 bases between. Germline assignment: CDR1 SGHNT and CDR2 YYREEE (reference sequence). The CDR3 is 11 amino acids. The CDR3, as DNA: TGTGCCACCTATCAGGGAAGCGAGCAGTACTTC. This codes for CATYQGSEQYF.

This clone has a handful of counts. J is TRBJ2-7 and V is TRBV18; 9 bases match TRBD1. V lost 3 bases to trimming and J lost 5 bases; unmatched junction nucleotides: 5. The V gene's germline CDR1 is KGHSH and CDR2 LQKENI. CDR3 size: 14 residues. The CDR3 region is CASSPGTGSNEQYF. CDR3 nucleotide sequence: TGTGCCAGCTCACCCGGGACAGGGTCGAACGAGCAGTACTTC.

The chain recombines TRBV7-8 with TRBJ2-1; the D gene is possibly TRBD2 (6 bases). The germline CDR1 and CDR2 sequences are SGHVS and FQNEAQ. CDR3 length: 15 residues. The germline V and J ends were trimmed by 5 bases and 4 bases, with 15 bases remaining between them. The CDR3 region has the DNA TGTGCCAGCAGCCCCCCGGGACTTACTTACAATGAGCAGTTCTTC. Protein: CASSPPGLTYNEQFF.

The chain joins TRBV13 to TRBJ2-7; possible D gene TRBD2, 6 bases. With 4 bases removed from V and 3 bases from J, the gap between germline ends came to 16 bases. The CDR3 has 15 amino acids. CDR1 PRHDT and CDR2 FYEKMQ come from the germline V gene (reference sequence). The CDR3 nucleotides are TGTGCCAGCAGCTCGGCCGGGACTGGAGACTACGAGCAGTACTTC. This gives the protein CASSSAGTGDYEQYF.

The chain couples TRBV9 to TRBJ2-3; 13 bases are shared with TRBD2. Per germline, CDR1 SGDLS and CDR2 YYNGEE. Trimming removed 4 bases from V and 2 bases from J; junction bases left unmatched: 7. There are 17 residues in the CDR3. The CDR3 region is CASSPRLAGGHTDTQYF. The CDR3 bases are TGTGCCAGCAGCCCCCGACTAGCGGGGGGACACACAGATACGCAGTATTTT.

The CDR3 DNA follows: TGTGCCAGTACCCGTTCACCGGGGGCGGGTGAAAAACTGTTTTTT. Protein product: CASTRSPGAGEKLFF. The gene calls are TRBV19 and TRBJ1-4; tentatively, D is TRBD1 (6 bases). The CDR3 is 15 residues long. Germline CDR1 is LNHDA and CDR2 is SQIVND (reference sequence). V was trimmed by 7 bases and J by 7 bases, leaving 19 bases between them.

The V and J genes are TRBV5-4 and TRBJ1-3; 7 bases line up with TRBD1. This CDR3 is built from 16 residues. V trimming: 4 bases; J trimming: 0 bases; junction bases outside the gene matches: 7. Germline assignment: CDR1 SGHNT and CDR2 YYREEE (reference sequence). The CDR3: CASSLHRGFSGNTIYF. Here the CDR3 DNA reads TGTGCCAGCAGCCTACACAGGGGATTCTCTGGAAACACCATATATTTT. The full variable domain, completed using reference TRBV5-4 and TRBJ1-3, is ETGVTQSPTHLIKTRGQQVTLRCSSQSGHNTVSWYQQALGQGPQFIFQYYREEENGRGNFPPRFSGLQFPNYSSELNVNALELDDSALYLCASSLHRGFSGNTIYFGEGSWLTVV.

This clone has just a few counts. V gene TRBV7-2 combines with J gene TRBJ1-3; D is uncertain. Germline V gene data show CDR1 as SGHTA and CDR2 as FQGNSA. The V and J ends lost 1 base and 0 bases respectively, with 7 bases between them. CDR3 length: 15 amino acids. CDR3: CASSLVGNSGNTIYF. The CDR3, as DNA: TGTGCCAGCAGCTTAGTTGGCAACTCTGGAAACACCATATATTTT.

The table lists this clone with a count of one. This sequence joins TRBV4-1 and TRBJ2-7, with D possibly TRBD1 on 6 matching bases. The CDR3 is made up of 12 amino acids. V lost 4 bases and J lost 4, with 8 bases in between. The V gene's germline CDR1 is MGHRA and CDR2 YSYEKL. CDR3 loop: CASSPDSYEQYF. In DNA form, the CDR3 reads TGCGCCAGCAGCCCGGACAGTTACGAGCAGTACTTC.

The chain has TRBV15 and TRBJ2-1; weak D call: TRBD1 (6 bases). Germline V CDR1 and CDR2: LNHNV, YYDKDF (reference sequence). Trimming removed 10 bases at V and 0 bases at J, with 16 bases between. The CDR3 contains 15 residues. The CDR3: CAINPQGSSYNEQFF. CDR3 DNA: TGTGCCATCAACCCCCAGGGGAGCTCCTACAATGAGCAGTTCTTC.

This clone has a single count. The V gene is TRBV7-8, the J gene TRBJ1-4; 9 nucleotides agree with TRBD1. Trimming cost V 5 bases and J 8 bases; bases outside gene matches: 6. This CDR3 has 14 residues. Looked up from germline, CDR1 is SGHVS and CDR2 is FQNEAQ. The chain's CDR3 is CASSRDRAGEKLFF. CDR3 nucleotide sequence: TGTGCCAGCAGCAGGGACAGGGCAGGGGAAAAACTGTTTTTT. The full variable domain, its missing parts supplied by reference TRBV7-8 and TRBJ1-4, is GAGVSQSPRYKVAKRGQDVALRCDPISGHVSLFWYQQALGQGPEFLTYFQNEAQLDKSGLPSDRFFAERPEGSVSTLKIQRTQQEDSAVYLCASSRDRAGEKLFFGSGTQLSVL.